One sample yielded the 18 T cell receptor beta chains listed below, sequenced in a study of shared clonotypes between healthy human individuals (TCRdb year 2020). The library was produced with the immunoSEQ multiplex PCR assay. The table comes from immuneACCESS by way of TCRdb, which keeps in-frame sequences with V and J called. Part of the clones is missing from these tables; in studies checked, under half for an unresolved V gene and the rest for unknown reasons. Recorded for this sample are hundreds of thousands of clones; around 80% of them occurred a single time. The biggest ten clones account for 12% of the sample. Input material: PBMCs. The receptors were gathered from a woman in her forties in good health. Some clones in this sample may be carry-over from other donors' samples.

The chain has TRBV5-4 and TRBJ2-7, with a possible D match to TRBD2 (6 bases). The length of the CDR3 is 15 residues. Germline assignment: CDR1 SGHNT and CDR2 YYREEE (reference sequence). V gave up 0 bases and J gave up 3 bases, with 13 bases separating them. The CDR3 region has the DNA TGTGCCAGCAGCTTGGGAAGGAGGGGATTCTACGAGCAGTACTTC. It yields the protein CASSLGRRGFYEQYF.

V gene TRBV19 combines with J gene TRBJ2-2; 10 bases are a match to TRBD1. CDR1 is LNHDA, CDR2 SQIVND, per germline (reference sequence). The CDR3 has 16 amino acids. V lost 2 bases to trimming and J lost 6 bases; unmatched junction nucleotides: 6. CDR3: CASSILRDRGSGELFF. The CDR3, as DNA: TGTGCCAGTAGTATACTGCGGGACAGGGGATCCGGGGAGCTGTTTTTT.

The gene calls are TRBV4-1 and TRBJ1-1; D unclear. V shed 1 base and J shed 0 bases, with 3 bases lying between them. The germline V gene encodes CDR1 MGHRA and CDR2 YSYEKL. The CDR3 spans 13 residues. The CDR3 loop reads CASSQGMNTEAFF. The CDR3 coding sequence is TGCGCCAGCAGCCAAGGAATGAACACTGAAGCTTTCTTT.

The table lists this clone with a count of one. The rearrangement joins TRBV29-1 to TRBJ2-7; D unclear. CDR3 length: 10 residues. CDR1 and CDR2 from the germline V gene are SQVTM and ANQGSEA. Trimming removed 6 bases at V and 4 bases at J, with 7 bases between. DNA for the CDR3: TGCAGCGTATTTGATTACGAGCAGTACTTC. It is translated as CSVFDYEQYF.

A single count supports this clone. With only one base between it and a far larger clone, this is likely a read error. This specimen includes other DNA sequences encoding the same CDR3. The chain employs TRBV30 and TRBJ2-2; a weak D match, TRBD2 (5 bases). CDR3 length equals 14 residues. Looked up from germline, CDR1 is GTSNPN and CDR2 is SVGIG (reference sequence). CDR3 nucleotide sequence: TGTGCCTGGAGTCGGGTAGGGTTGTACGGGGAACTGTTTTTT. It specifies CAWSRVGLYGELFF.

This chain uses TRBV7-2 with TRBJ1-1, with D tentatively TRBD1 (5 bases). V was cut by 5 bases and J by 5 bases, with 15 bases left in between. Germline CDR1 reads SGHTA; CDR2 reads FQGNSA. The CDR3 totals 14 residues. The CDR3 is CASSPGVGRTEAFF. CDR3 nucleotide sequence: TGTGCCAGCAGCCCGGGGGTTGGAAGAACTGAAGCTTTCTTT. Using reference TRBV7-2 and TRBJ1-1 for the parts outside the CDR3, the full variable domain is GAGVSQSPSNKVTEKGKDVELRCDPISGHTALYWYRQSLGQGLEFLIYFQGNSAPDKSGLPSDRFSAERTGGSVSTLTIQRTQQEDSAVYLCASSPGVGRTEAFFGQGTRLTVV.

A remark on this clone: The junction differs from germline at one of its ends, possibly a read error. Other DNA sequences within the sample encode an identical CDR3. The rearrangement links TRBV6-6 to TRBJ1-2; possible D gene TRBD1, 5 bases. The CDR3 sequence is 14 residues long. Germline V gene sequence: CDR1 MNHNY, CDR2 SVGAGI (reference sequence). The CDR3 reads CASSRQGILYGYTF. The CDR3 region has the DNA TGTGCCAGCAGTCGCCAGGGAATACTCTATGGCTACACCTTT.

On this clone: One base separates it from a far larger clone, so it is likely a read error. Distinct nucleotide sequences in the sample also encode this CDR3. This sequence joins TRBV10-1 and TRBJ2-7; D possibly corresponds to TRBD2 (5 bases). Trimming removed 6 bases from V and 7 bases from J, with 16 bases in between. CDR1 and CDR2 (germline): WNHNN, SYGVQD (reference sequence). The CDR3 totals 13 residues. CDR3 nucleotide sequence: TGCGCCAGCAGCGGTGGATTACGGGGTGAGCAGTACTTC. Residues: CASSGGLRGEQYF.

This sequence joins TRBV28 and TRBJ1-4; weak D call: TRBD1 (6 bases). Trimming removed 5 bases from V and 8 bases from J, with 21 bases in between. Per germline, CDR1 MDHEN and CDR2 SYDVKM. The CDR3 is made up of 16 amino acids. The CDR3: CASSLLQGREREKLFF. CDR3 sequence (DNA): TGTGCCAGCAGTCTTCTACAGGGACGCGAAAGGGAAAAACTGTTTTTT.

This clone was seen more than once but under ten times. Within the sample, other DNA sequences also encode this same CDR3. The V call is TRBV30, the J call TRBJ1-2; 7 positions agree with TRBD1. This CDR3 has 13 residues. Germline loops: CDR1 GTSNPN, CDR2 SVGIG (reference sequence). V lost 0 bases, J lost 7 bases, and 5 bases stayed unmatched. The CDR3 region has the DNA TGTGCCTGGAGTGTAAGGTCAGGGGGTGGCTACACCTTC. Its translation is CAWSVRSGGGYTF.

The V and J genes are TRBV4-1 and TRBJ2-2, with a possible D match to TRBD2 (6 bases). CDR1 and CDR2 from the germline V gene are MGHRA and YSYEKL. The V end was cut by 4 bases, the J end by 0 bases, with 9 bases between. CDR3 length: 15 residues. CDR3 in DNA: TGCGCCAGCAGCCTTCCTAGCGCGAACACCGGGGAGCTGTTTTTT. The encoded protein is CASSLPSANTGELFF.

This clone has at least ten counts. This CDR3 is also generated by other DNA sequences in the sample. CDR3 sequence (DNA): TGTGCCAGCAGCCTGGGGGGCGGGAGTAGGACAGATACGCAGTATTTT. Residues: CASSLGGGSRTDTQYF. The rearrangement joins TRBV5-4 to TRBJ2-3; D is possibly TRBD2 (7 bases). The CDR3 extends over 16 amino acids. Trimming took off 4 bases at V and 3 bases at J, with 18 bases between the two ends. CDR1 and CDR2 from the germline V gene are SGHNT and YYREEE (reference sequence).

The chain couples TRBV10-3 to TRBJ2-5; the D is unclear. Trimming removed 3 bases from V and 2 bases from J, with 4 bases in between. This CDR3 has 12 residues. Germline V gene data show CDR1 as ENHRY and CDR2 as SYGVKD. Written as DNA, the CDR3 is TGTGCCATCAGTGAACAACAAGAGACCCAGTACTTC. Translation gives CAISEQQETQYF.

The V and J genes are TRBV28 and TRBJ2-7; TRBD1 is a possible D gene (6 bases). Germline V gene data show CDR1 as MDHEN and CDR2 as SYDVKM. V was shortened by 7 bases and J by 2 bases, with 15 bases between the two germline ends. The CDR3 runs 14 residues. This CDR3 is CASTGTGTPYEQYF. Here the CDR3 DNA reads TGTGCCAGCACCGGAACCGGGACACCCTACGAGCAGTACTTC.

The chain is built from TRBV28 and TRBJ2-7; TRBD1 agrees at 8 bases. The CDR3 length is 13 residues. Germline CDR1 MDHEN, CDR2 SYDVKM. V was pared by 5 bases and J by 6 bases, with 6 bases of the junction left unmatched. As DNA, the CDR3 is TGTGCCAGCAGTCCCAGACAGGGGTTCGAGCAGTACTTC. This gives the protein CASSPRQGFEQYF.

This clone came up many times. Other DNA sequences from this sample encode an identical CDR3 as well. V gene TRBV5-6 combines with J gene TRBJ2-7; D gene uncertain. Germline assignment: CDR1 SGHDT and CDR2 YYEEEE. V lost 2 bases, J lost 2 bases, and 5 bases lay in between. CDR3 length: 12 amino acids. CDR3 DNA: TGTGCCAGCAGCTTCGGAGCCTACGAGCAGTACTTC. This codes for CASSFGAYEQYF.

Written as DNA, the CDR3 is TGTGCCAGCAGTGATGATTGGGGGAAGATAAACACCGGGGAGCTGTTTTTT. This codes for CASSDDWGKINTGELFF. This chain uses TRBV2 with TRBJ2-2; the D gene could be TRBD1 or TRBD2 (5 bases each). Trimming pared 3 bases from V and 2 bases from J, leaving 16 bases between. CDR3 length: 17 residues. The germline V gene has CDR1 SNHLY and CDR2 FYNNEI.

The J gene is TRBJ2-7, the V gene TRBV5-1; D call uncertain. CDR1 and CDR2 from the germline V gene are SGHRS and YFSETQ. This CDR3 is 14 amino acids long. Trimming shortened V by 2 bases and J by 5 bases, and 14 bases separated the two germline ends. CDR3 residues: CASSLRSGNDEQYF. The DNA of the CDR3 is TGCGCCAGCAGCTTACGGTCTGGTAACGACGAGCAGTACTTC. Looking up the rest from reference TRBV5-1 and TRBJ2-7 gives the full variable domain: KAGVTQTPRYLIKTRGQQVTLSCSPISGHRSVSWYQQTPGQGLQFLFEYFSETQRNKGNFPGRFSGRQFSNSRSEMNVSTLELGDSALYLCASSLRSGNDEQYFGPGTRLTVT.